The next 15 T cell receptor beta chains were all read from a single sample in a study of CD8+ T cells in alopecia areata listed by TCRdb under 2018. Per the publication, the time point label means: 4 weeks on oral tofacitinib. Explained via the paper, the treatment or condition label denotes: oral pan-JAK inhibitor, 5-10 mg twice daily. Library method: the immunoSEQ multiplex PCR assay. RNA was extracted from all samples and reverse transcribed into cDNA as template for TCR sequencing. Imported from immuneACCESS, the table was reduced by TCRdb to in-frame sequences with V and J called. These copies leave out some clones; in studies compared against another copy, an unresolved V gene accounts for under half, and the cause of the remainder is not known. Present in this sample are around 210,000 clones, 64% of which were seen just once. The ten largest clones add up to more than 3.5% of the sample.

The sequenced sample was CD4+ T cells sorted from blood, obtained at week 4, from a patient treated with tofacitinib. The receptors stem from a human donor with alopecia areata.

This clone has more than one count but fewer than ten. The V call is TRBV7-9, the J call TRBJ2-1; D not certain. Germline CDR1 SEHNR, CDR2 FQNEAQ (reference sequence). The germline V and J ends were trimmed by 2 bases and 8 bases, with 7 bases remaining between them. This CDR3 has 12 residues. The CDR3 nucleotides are TGTGCCAGCAGCTTAATAGAGGATGAGCAGTTCTTC. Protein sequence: CASSLIEDEQFF. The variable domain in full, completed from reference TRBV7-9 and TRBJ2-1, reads DTGVSQNPRHKITKRGQNVTFRCDPISEHNRLYWYRQTLGQGPEFLTYFQNEAQLEKSRLLSDRFSAERPKGSFSTLEIQRTEQGDSAMYLCASSLIEDEQFFGPGTRLTVL.

The CDR3 coding sequence is TGCAGCGTTGTAGCTCTCACAGATACGCAGTATTTT. As protein: CSVVALTDTQYF. The rearrangement uses TRBV29-1 and TRBJ2-3; D remains ambiguous. The CDR3 totals 12 residues. Germline V lookup: CDR1 SQVTM, CDR2 ANQGSEA. V was clipped by 4 bases and J by 2 bases, with 7 bases between them.

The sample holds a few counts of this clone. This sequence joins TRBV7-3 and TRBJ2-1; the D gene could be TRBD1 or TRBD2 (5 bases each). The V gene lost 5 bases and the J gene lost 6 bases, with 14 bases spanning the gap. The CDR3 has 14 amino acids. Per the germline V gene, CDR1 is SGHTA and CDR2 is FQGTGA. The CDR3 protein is CASSEGSGTNEQFF. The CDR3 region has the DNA TGTGCCAGCAGCGAGGGCTCTGGGACCAATGAGCAGTTCTTC. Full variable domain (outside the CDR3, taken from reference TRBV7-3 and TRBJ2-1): GAGVSQTPSNKVTEKGKYVELRCDPISGHTALYWYRQSLGQGPEFLIYFQGTGAADDSGLPNDRFFAVRPEGSVSTLKIQRTERGDSAVYLCASSEGSGTNEQFFGPGTRLTVL.

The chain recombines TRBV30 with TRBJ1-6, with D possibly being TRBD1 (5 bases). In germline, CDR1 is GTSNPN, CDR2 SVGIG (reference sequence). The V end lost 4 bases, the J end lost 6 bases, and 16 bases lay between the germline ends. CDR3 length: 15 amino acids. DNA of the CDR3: TGTGCCTGGATGGGGGTGTCCCGGGCTAATTCACCCCTCCACTTT. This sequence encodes CAWMGVSRANSPLHF.

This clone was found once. Here the CDR3 DNA reads TGTGCCCGAAAAGACGGACGGATAGCGAACACCGGGGAGCTGTTTTTT. It translates to CARKDGRIANTGELFF. The chain uses TRBV30 and TRBJ2-2, with D uncertain. The CDR3 runs 16 residues. Germline V CDR1 and CDR2: GTSNPN, SVGIG (reference sequence). Between the trimmed V and J ends, which lost 8 bases and 0 bases, there was a span of 19 bases.

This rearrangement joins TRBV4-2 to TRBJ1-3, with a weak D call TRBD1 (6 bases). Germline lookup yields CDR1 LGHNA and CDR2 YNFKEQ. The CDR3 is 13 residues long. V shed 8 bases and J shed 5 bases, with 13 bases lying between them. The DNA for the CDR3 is TGTGCCAGCTCGGGGGGCAGCAGAAACACCATATATTTT. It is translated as CASSGGSRNTIYF.

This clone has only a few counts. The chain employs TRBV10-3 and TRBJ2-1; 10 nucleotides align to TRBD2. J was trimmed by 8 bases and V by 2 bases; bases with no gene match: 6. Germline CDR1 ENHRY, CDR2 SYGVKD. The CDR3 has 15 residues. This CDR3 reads CAISEGSGGIDEQFF. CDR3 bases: TGTGCCATCAGTGAGGGTAGCGGGGGGATTGATGAGCAGTTCTTC.

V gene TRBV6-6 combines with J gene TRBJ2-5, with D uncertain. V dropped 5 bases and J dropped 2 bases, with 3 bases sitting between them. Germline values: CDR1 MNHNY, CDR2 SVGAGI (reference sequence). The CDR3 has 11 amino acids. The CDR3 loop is CASSNQETQYF. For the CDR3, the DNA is TGTGCCAGCAGTAATCAAGAGACCCAGTACTTC.

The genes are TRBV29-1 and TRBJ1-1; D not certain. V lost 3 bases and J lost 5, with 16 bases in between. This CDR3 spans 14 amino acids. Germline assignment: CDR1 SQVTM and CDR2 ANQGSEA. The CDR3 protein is CSVDIWGSRTEAFF. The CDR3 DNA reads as TGCAGCGTTGATATTTGGGGAAGTAGGACTGAAGCTTTCTTT. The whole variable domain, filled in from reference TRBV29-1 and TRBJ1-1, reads SAVISQKPSRDICQRGTSLTIQCQVDSQVTMMFWYRQQPGQSLTLIATANQGSEATYESGFVIDKFPISRPNLTFSTLTVSNMSPEDSSIYLCSVDIWGSRTEAFFGQGTRLTVV.

CDR3 nucleotides: TGTGCCAGCAGCCCGCGACAGGGAAGGACTGAAGCTTTCTTT. Translation: CASSPRQGRTEAFF. The chain couples TRBV7-2 to TRBJ1-1; 7 bases align to TRBD1. V shed 5 bases, J shed 5 bases, and the junction held 8 bases outside the gene matches. This CDR3 has 14 residues. The germline CDR1 and CDR2 sequences are SGHTA and FQGNSA.

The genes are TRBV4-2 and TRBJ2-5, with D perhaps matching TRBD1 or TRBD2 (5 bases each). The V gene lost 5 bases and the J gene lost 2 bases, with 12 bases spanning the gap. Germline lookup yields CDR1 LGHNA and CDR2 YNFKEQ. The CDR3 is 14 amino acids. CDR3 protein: CASSSGTLQETQYF. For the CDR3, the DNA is TGTGCCAGCAGCTCAGGGACCTTACAAGAGACCCAGTACTTC.

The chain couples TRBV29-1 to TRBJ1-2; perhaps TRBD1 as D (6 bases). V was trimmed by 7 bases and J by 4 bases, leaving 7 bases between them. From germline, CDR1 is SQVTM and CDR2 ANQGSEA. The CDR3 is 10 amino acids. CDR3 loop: CSDRAYGYTF. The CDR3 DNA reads TGCAGCGACAGGGCCTATGGCTACACCTTC. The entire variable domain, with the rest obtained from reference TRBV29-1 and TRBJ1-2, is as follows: SAVISQKPSRDICQRGTSLTIQCQVDSQVTMMFWYRQQPGQSLTLIATANQGSEATYESGFVIDKFPISRPNLTFSTLTVSNMSPEDSSIYLCSDRAYGYTFGSGTRLTVV.

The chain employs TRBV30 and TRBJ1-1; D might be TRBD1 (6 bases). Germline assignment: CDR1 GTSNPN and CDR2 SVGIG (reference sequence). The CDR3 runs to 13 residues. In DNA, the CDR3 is TGTGCTGCTTCGGGACAATTGAACACTGAAGCTTTCTTT. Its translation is CAASGQLNTEAFF.

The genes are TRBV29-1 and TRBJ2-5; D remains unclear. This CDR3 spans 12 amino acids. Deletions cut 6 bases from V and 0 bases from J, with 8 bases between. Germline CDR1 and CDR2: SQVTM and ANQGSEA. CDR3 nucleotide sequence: TGCAGCGTCGCTTTAAACCAAGAGACCCAGTACTTC. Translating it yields CSVALNQETQYF.

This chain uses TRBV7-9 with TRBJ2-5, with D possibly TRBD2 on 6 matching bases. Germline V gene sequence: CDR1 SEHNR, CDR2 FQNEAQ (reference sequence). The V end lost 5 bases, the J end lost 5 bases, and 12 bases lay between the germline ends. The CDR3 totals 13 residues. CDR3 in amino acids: CASSPGVAETQYF. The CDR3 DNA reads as TGTGCCAGCAGCCCGGGGGTAGCGGAGACCCAGTACTTC.